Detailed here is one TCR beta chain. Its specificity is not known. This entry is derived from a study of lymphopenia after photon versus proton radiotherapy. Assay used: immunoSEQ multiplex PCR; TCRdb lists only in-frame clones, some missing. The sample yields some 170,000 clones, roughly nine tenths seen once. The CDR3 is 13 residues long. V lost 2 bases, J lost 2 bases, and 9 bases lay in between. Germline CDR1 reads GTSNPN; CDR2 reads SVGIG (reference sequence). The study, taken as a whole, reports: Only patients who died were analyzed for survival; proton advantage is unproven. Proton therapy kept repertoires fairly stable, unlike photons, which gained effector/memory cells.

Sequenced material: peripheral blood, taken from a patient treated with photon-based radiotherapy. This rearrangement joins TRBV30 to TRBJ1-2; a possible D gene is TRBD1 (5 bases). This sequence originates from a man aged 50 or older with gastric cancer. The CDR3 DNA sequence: TGTGCCTGGAGTATAGCAGGGAACTATGGCTACACCTTC. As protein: CAWSIAGNYGYTF.